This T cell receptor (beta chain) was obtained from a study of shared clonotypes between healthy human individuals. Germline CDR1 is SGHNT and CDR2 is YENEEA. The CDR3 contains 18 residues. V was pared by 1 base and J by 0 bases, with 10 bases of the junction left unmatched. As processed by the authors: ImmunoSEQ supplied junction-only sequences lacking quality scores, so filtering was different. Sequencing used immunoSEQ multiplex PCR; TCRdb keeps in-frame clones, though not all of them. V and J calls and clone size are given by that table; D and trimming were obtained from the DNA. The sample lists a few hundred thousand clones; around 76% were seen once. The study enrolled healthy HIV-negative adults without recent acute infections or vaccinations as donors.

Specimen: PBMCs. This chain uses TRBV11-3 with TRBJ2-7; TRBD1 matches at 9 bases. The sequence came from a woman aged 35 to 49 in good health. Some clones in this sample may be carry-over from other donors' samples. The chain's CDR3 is CASSLAMGTGSNSYEQYF. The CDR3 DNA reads TGTGCCAGCAGCTTAGCTATGGGGACAGGGAGTAACTCCTACGAGCAGTACTTC.